This TCR beta chain was observed in a study of Ad26.COV2.S vaccination and SARS-CoV-2 variants. About the research overall: Vaccine-arm donor from the placebo-controlled COV1001 Ad26.COV2.S trial. Ad26.COV2.S, an intramuscular injection, was given once or twice 56 days apart.

This clone was recorded only once. What it recognizes is unknown. Treatment described: some 20 received Ad26.COV2.S at low or high dose, single or two shots; 5 received placebo; per-sample allocation not given. Repertoires come from day 63 after the first vaccine or placebo injection. The repertoire was sequenced with immunoSEQ multiplex PCR; TCRdb's copy has only in-frame clones and lacks some. Of about 420,000 clones listed, 88% are singletons. Study-wide results and limits: Possibly, TCR breadth and depth analyses underestimated total T cell responses. Following vaccination, spike-specific CD8+ and CD4+ T cell responses reportedly exhibited substantial breadth.

V dropped 5 bases and J dropped 8 bases, with 10 bases sitting between them. Germline CDR1 and CDR2: LNHDA and SQIVND (reference sequence). This CDR3 region has 13 residues. This receptor was identified in a person aged 18-65 years who received the Ad26.COV2.S COVID-19 vaccine or a placebo. This chain uses TRBV19 with TRBJ1-6; D uncertain. Sequences were derived from peripheral blood, sampled in a trial of Ad26.COV2.S vaccine versus placebo. The chain's CDR3 is CASSPEIYSPLHF. The CDR3 bases are TGTGCCAGTAGTCCCGAGATTTATTCACCCCTCCACTTT.